This TCR beta chain comes out of a study of T cells in Graves' hyperthyroidism and ophthalmopathy. This clonotype was recorded a few times. The target antigen is unknown. Study observations and caveats: Ophthalmopathy was identified by the model a median 6.5 months ahead of onset. The blood repertoire included most of the expanded thyroid clonotypes above 0.001.

Investigators excluded patients with uncontrolled infection, other autoimmune disease, pregnancy or lactation. Diagnostic decisions used clinical symptoms, serum thyroxine and TRAb, thyroid ultrasound and orbital computed tomography. Amplification of TCR beta CDR3 regions was performed using RNA transcripts as template. A set of HTBI primers served as the primers for a first-round RT-PCR of the TCR CDR3. TCRdb used MiXCR to reprocess the multiplex PCR reads, holding one entry per CDR3 protein. The sample has a few hundred thousand distinct CDR3 sequences, roughly a fifth seen once; the top ten hold about two fifths. The TCR was taken from a man aged 50 to 59 with Graves' ophthalmopathy. The sequenced material came from blood.

Here the CDR3 reads CSVGARRETQYF. CDR3 nucleotides: TGCAGCGTGGGGGCCCGGAGGGAGACCCAGTACTTC. The chain has TRBV29-1 and TRBJ2-5, with D perhaps TRBD1 (6 bases). This CDR3 is built from 12 residues. The V gene lost 6 bases and the J gene lost 5 bases, with 13 bases spanning the gap. Looked up from germline, CDR1 is SQVTM and CDR2 is ANQGSEA. The whole variable domain, filled in from reference TRBV29-1 and TRBJ2-5, reads SAVISQKPSRDICQRGTSLTIQCQVDSQVTMMFWYRQQPGQSLTLIATANQGSEATYESGFVIDKFPISRPNLTFSTLTVSNMSPEDSSIYLCSVGARRETQYFGPGTRLLVL.